Each of the 32 T cell receptor beta chains below was sequenced from the same sample in a study of blood T cell repertoires in COVID-19. TCRdb's table, derived via immunoSEQ multiplex PCR, lists solely in-frame clones and lacks some. The data show around 280,000 clones, with around 87% seen just once and about 2% held by the top ten. Sample: peripheral blood. Every receptor here comes from a woman between 50 and 59 years old who had recovered from COVID-19.

The gene calls are TRBV28 and TRBJ1-1; D remains ambiguous. The V gene's germline CDR1 is MDHEN and CDR2 SYDVKM. This CDR3 region has 14 residues. Trimming cost V 3 bases and J 0 bases, with 8 bases left between them. The DNA of the CDR3 is TGTGCCAGCAGTTTTTGGCAATTGAACACTGAAGCTTTCTTT. This gives the protein CASSFWQLNTEAFF.

The chain links TRBV7-6 to TRBJ1-2, with D possibly matching TRBD1 (6 bases). This CDR3 region has 15 residues. Between the trimmed V and J ends, which lost 3 bases and 5 bases, there was a span of 16 bases. From germline, CDR1 is SGHVS and CDR2 FNYEAQ. The CDR3 DNA reads TGTGCCAGCAGCTTGACCCCACAGGGTTTGTATGGCTACACCTTC. It encodes CASSLTPQGLYGYTF.

The chain has TRBV7-9 and TRBJ2-4; 8 bases agree with TRBD2. V dropped 4 bases and J dropped 1; count of bases not matched to a gene: 6. Germline CDR1 and CDR2: SEHNR and FQNEAQ (reference sequence). The CDR3 is 16 residues long. The CDR3 protein is CASSYGPSGAKNIQYF. The CDR3 DNA follows: TGTGCCAGCAGCTACGGGCCTAGCGGGGCCAAAAACATTCAGTACTTC.

The genes are TRBV5-4 and TRBJ1-1, with TRBD1 identical over 9 bases. The CDR3 is made up of 16 amino acids. V shed 1 base and J 6 bases; nucleotides not matched to a gene: 10. From germline, CDR1 is SGHNT and CDR2 YYREEE (reference sequence). The CDR3 region has the DNA TGTGCCAGCAGCTTGTTAATAGGGACAGGGTCCGCTGAAGCTTTCTTT. This codes for CASSLLIGTGSAEAFF.

The rearrangement links TRBV6-4 to TRBJ1-1, with a weak D call TRBD1 (5 bases). The germline gives CDR1 MRHNA, CDR2 SNTAGT. The CDR3 covers 14 residues. Trimming took off 5 bases at V and 3 bases at J, with 13 bases between the two ends. The CDR3 loop reads CASSRQPRDTEAFF. The CDR3 nucleotides read TGTGCCAGCAGTCGACAGCCTCGGGACACTGAAGCTTTCTTT.

This sequence joins TRBV5-4 and TRBJ1-2; D might be TRBD1 (6 bases). This CDR3 comprises 14 residues. The V gene's germline CDR1 is SGHNT and CDR2 YYREEE (reference sequence). Trimming stripped 4 bases from V and 3 bases from J, with 13 bases between. The CDR3, as DNA: TGTGCCAGCAGCACAGGGCCCCGGGACTATGGCTACACCTTC. Protein sequence: CASSTGPRDYGYTF. Complete variable domain (other parts from reference TRBV5-4 and TRBJ1-2): ETGVTQSPTHLIKTRGQQVTLRCSSQSGHNTVSWYQQALGQGPQFIFQYYREEENGRGNFPPRFSGLQFPNYSSELNVNALELDDSALYLCASSTGPRDYGYTFGSGTRLTVV.

This chain connects TRBV19 to TRBJ2-1, with D possibly TRBD2 on 6 matching bases. The CDR3 is 13 amino acids. CDR1 and CDR2 from the germline V gene are LNHDA and SQIVND (reference sequence). The V and J ends lost 3 bases and 8 bases respectively, with 11 bases between them. The CDR3 is CASSIGGKYEQFF. As DNA, the CDR3 is TGTGCCAGTAGTATCGGGGGTAAATATGAGCAGTTCTTC. The whole variable domain, filled in from reference TRBV19 and TRBJ2-1, reads DGGITQSPKYLFRKEGQNVTLSCEQNLNHDAMYWYRQDPGQGLRLIYYSQIVNDFQKGDIAEGYSVSREKKESFPLTVTSAQKNPTAFYLCASSIGGKYEQFFGPGTRLTVL.

This clone was recorded a few times. This chain joins TRBV6-1 and TRBJ1-5, with 9 positions matching TRBD1. CDR1 is MNHNS and CDR2 is SASEGT in the germline V gene. Trimming took 6 bases from V and 0 from J; bases not matched to a gene: 15. The CDR3 runs to 19 residues. The CDR3 region has the DNA TGTGCCAGCAGCGAAAACAGGGGGCTATTCCTTAATAGCAATCAGCCCCAGCATTTT. Translating it yields CASSENRGLFLNSNQPQHF.

The chain combines TRBV7-2 with TRBJ2-3; 12 nucleotides align to TRBD2. V dropped 3 bases and J dropped 2; count of bases not matched to a gene: 3. Per germline, CDR1 SGHTA and CDR2 FQGNSA. CDR3 size: 16 residues. The CDR3 is CASSFSSGRATDTQYF. CDR3 nucleotides: TGTGCCAGCAGCTTCTCTAGCGGGAGGGCCACAGATACGCAGTATTTT.

This clone has just a few counts. The chain uses TRBV28 and TRBJ2-7, with 11 bases identical to TRBD1. The germline V gene encodes CDR1 MDHEN and CDR2 SYDVKM. The CDR3 contains 18 residues. J was trimmed by 5 bases and V by 4 bases; bases with no gene match: 16. Written as DNA, the CDR3 is TGTGCCAGCAGTTCCCGCTTTGAAGGGGACAGGGGGAGGAACGAGCAGTACTTC. Protein sequence: CASSSRFEGDRGRNEQYF.

The chain couples TRBV9 to TRBJ1-3; tentative D call: TRBD1 (6 bases). Germline V gives CDR1 SGDLS, CDR2 YYNGEE. The CDR3 has 15 residues. Trimming stripped 0 bases from V and 7 bases from J, with 14 bases between. The CDR3 is CASSVEGQGYNTIYF. As DNA, the CDR3 is TGTGCCAGCAGCGTAGAGGGCCAGGGGTACAACACCATATATTTT.

This rearrangement joins TRBV9 to TRBJ1-1; no definite D call. V lost 2 bases to trimming and J lost 1 base, with 12 bases between them. There are 15 residues in the CDR3. Germline V gives CDR1 SGDLS, CDR2 YYNGEE. CDR3 in DNA: TGTGCCAGCAGCGTCCTCCAGGCCGCGAACACTGAAGCTTTCTTT. Its translation is CASSVLQAANTEAFF.

The genes are TRBV7-3 and TRBJ2-5; 11 nucleotides agree with TRBD1. With 8 bases clipped from V and 7 bases from J, the junction kept 6 bases outside the gene matches. Germline-derived CDR1 and CDR2 are SGHTA and FQGTGA. This CDR3 region has 13 residues. The CDR3, as DNA: TGTGCCAGCGGATTGGGGACAGGGGGGACCCAGTACTTC. Translated, it gives CASGLGTGGTQYF. Full variable domain (remainder filled in from reference TRBV7-3 and TRBJ2-5): GAGVSQTPSNKVTEKGKYVELRCDPISGHTALYWYRQSLGQGPEFLIYFQGTGAADDSGLPNDRFFAVRPEGSVSTLKIQRTERGDSAVYLCASGLGTGGTQYFGPGTRLLVL.

The chain recombines TRBV5-1 with TRBJ2-1; D may be TRBD2 (6 bases). The CDR3 consists of 16 residues. Trimming left V 0 bases short and J 4 bases short, with 14 bases between. In germline, CDR1 is SGHRS, CDR2 YFSETQ. In DNA form, the CDR3 reads TGCGCCAGCAGCTTGGACCTAGCGTCAAGTTACAATGAGCAGTTCTTC. It translates to CASSLDLASSYNEQFF.

The CDR3 spells CAWGTIRFSGSQNTGELFF. The CDR3 nucleotides are TGTGCCTGGGGTACCATCCGCTTTAGCGGGAGCCAGAACACCGGGGAGCTGTTTTTT. The chain is built from TRBV30 and TRBJ2-2; 9 bases agree with TRBD2. This CDR3 spans 19 amino acids. In germline, CDR1 is GTSNPN, CDR2 SVGIG (reference sequence). V was clipped by 5 bases and J by 1 base; unmatched bases: 17.

The rearrangement joins TRBV4-3 to TRBJ1-2; possible D gene TRBD1, 5 bases. The CDR3 extends over 17 amino acids. V was clipped by 2 bases and J by 3 bases, with 19 bases between them. Germline CDR1 reads LGHNA; CDR2 reads YSLEER. Here the CDR3 reads CASSQTRGQGIYYGYTF. DNA for the CDR3: TGCGCCAGCAGCCAAACCCGAGGTCAGGGAATTTACTATGGCTACACCTTC.

The rearrangement links TRBV6-2 or TRBV6-3 to TRBJ1-5; 10 positions match TRBD1. CDR3 length equals 14 residues. V dropped 4 bases and J dropped 5; count of bases not matched to a gene: 2. Germline V lookup: CDR1 MNHEY, CDR2 SVGEGT. CDR3 coding DNA: TGTGCCAGCAGTTGGACAGGGGGGTATCAGCCCCAGCATTTT. Translated: CASSWTGGYQPQHF.

This rearrangement joins TRBV7-2 to TRBJ2-5; TRBD2 is a possible D gene (5 bases). Germline V CDR1 and CDR2: SGHTA, FQGNSA. The V end lost 3 bases, the J end lost 0 bases, and 14 bases lay between the germline ends. This CDR3 region has 16 residues. CDR3 in DNA: TGTGCCAGCAGCTTTCGGGCGGGCATGTACCAAGAGACCCAGTACTTC. Residues: CASSFRAGMYQETQYF.

The chain links TRBV11-2 to TRBJ2-2, with 7 bases aligning to TRBD2. The CDR3 sequence is 16 residues long. Germline V gene sequence: CDR1 SGHAT, CDR2 FQNNGV. V shed 1 base, J shed 6 bases, and the junction held 8 bases outside the gene matches. The CDR3 loop reads CASSLGRRGSPGELFF. As DNA, the CDR3 is TGTGCCAGCAGCTTAGGTCGGCGCGGGAGCCCCGGGGAGCTGTTTTTT.

V and J are TRBV9 and TRBJ1-2; 12 bases are shared with TRBD1. CDR3 length: 15 residues. The V gene's germline CDR1 is SGDLS and CDR2 YYNGEE. The J segment lost 4 bases and the V segment lost 4 bases, leaving 5 bases of the junction unmatched. For the CDR3, the DNA is TGTGCCAGCAGCTCGGGACAGGGGGCATTCTATGGCTACACCTTC. Its protein is CASSSGQGAFYGYTF.

The chain employs TRBV10-3 and TRBJ1-2; D gene ambiguous. Germline CDR1 ENHRY, CDR2 SYGVKD. The V gene lost 8 bases and the J gene lost 4 bases, with 14 bases spanning the gap. This CDR3 spans 13 amino acids. The CDR3 spells CAIGSDTAYGYTF. Written as DNA, the CDR3 is TGTGCCATCGGTTCAGACACCGCCTATGGCTACACCTTC.

This chain uses TRBV4-1 with TRBJ1-2; D call uncertain. Germline V CDR1 and CDR2: MGHRA, YSYEKL. The CDR3 runs to 12 residues. V was shortened by 2 bases and J by 5 bases, with 6 bases between the two germline ends. The CDR3, as DNA: TGCGCCAGCAGCCAATATAATTATGGCTACACCTTC. It encodes CASSQYNYGYTF.

This chain joins TRBV7-9 and TRBJ2-5; 9 bases align to TRBD1. Germline V gives CDR1 SEHNR, CDR2 FQNEAQ (reference sequence). J lost 4 bases, V lost 2 bases, and 8 bases had no gene match. The CDR3 runs 16 residues. CDR3 in amino acids: CASSLPGTGMRETQYF. In nucleotides, the CDR3 is TGTGCCAGCAGCTTACCGGGGACAGGGATGAGAGAGACCCAGTACTTC.

This clone came up a few times. The chain recombines TRBV30 with TRBJ1-1; D call uncertain. The CDR3 sequence is 14 residues long. CDR1 GTSNPN and CDR2 SVGIG come from the germline V gene (reference sequence). Trimming shortened V by 2 bases and J by 10 bases, and 20 bases separated the two germline ends. As DNA, the CDR3 is TGTGCCTGGAGTACACAAGGGAGCCCTTTTGGAGCTTTCTTT. Translated: CAWSTQGSPFGAFF.

The chain joins TRBV5-5 to TRBJ2-5; 7 bases agree with TRBD2. The V and J ends lost 4 bases and 3 bases, in that order; junction bases with no gene match: 6. Germline values: CDR1 SGHKS, CDR2 YYEKEE (reference sequence). This CDR3 region has 14 residues. The CDR3 spells CASSLAREKETQYF. CDR3 DNA sequence: TGTGCCAGCAGCCTCGCGCGGGAGAAAGAGACCCAGTACTTC.

Only a few counts were recorded for this clone. The chain has TRBV12-5 and TRBJ2-1, with 7 bases aligning to TRBD1. This CDR3 is 14 amino acids long. Germline lookup yields CDR1 LGHNT and CDR2 FRNRAP. V shed 1 base, J shed 8 bases, and the junction held 5 bases outside the gene matches. CDR3 in amino acids: CASGLGQGHDEQFF. The CDR3 DNA reads TGTGCTAGTGGTTTGGGACAGGGTCACGATGAGCAGTTCTTC.

V is TRBV9 and J is TRBJ1-2; the D is unclear. There are 12 residues in the CDR3. Germline CDR1 reads SGDLS; CDR2 reads YYNGEE. Trimming pared 4 bases from V and 5 bases from J, leaving 9 bases between. CDR3 residues: CASSHRIYGYTF. CDR3 nucleotides: TGTGCCAGCAGCCACAGAATATATGGCTACACCTTC.

The chain recombines TRBV6-6 with TRBJ2-1, with 10 bases lining up with TRBD2. Looked up from germline, CDR1 is MNHNY and CDR2 is SVGAGI (reference sequence). Losses at the gene ends were 5 bases for V and 2 bases for J; bases not matched to a gene: 3. This CDR3 is built from 15 residues. In DNA form, the CDR3 reads TGTGCCAGCAGTACTCTAGCGGGAGCCTACAATGAGCAGTTCTTC. Translated: CASSTLAGAYNEQFF.

This sequence joins TRBV28 and TRBJ1-4, with 9 bases identical to TRBD1. The CDR3 sequence is 13 residues long. V dropped 8 bases and J dropped 7; count of bases not matched to a gene: 5. Germline CDR1 and CDR2: MDHEN and SYDVKM. The CDR3, as DNA: TGTGCCAGCCACAGGGGGCAGGGTGAAAAACTGTTTTTT. It yields the protein CASHRGQGEKLFF.

This clone has only one observation. The rearrangement joins TRBV2 to TRBJ1-5, with D maybe TRBD1 (6 bases). V lost 1 base and J 4 bases, leaving 11 bases between the germline ends. Germline V gene lookup returns CDR1 SNHLY and CDR2 FYNNEI. The CDR3 spans 15 residues. The CDR3 DNA follows: TGTGCCAGCAGTGAAGAGCAGGGGTGGAATCAGCCCCAGCATTTT. Its protein is CASSEEQGWNQPQHF.

The DNA for the CDR3 is TGTGCCAGCAGCGTAGGACAGGTTTCGATCACAGATACGCAGTATTTT. Protein sequence: CASSVGQVSITDTQYF. The rearrangement uses TRBV9 and TRBJ2-3; D may be TRBD1 (6 bases). The CDR3 sequence is 16 residues long. Germline CDR1 and CDR2: SGDLS and YYNGEE. V shed 0 bases and J shed 2 bases, with 13 bases lying between them.

The chain employs TRBV5-6 and TRBJ2-7, with TRBD1 as a possible D gene (6 bases). Germline CDR1 SGHDT, CDR2 YYEEEE. CDR3 length equals 14 residues. Between the trimmed V and J ends, which lost 1 base and 4 bases, there was a span of 12 bases. For the CDR3, the DNA is TGTGCCAGCAGCTTGACAGGGTCGGGGTACGAGCAGTACTTC. The encoded protein is CASSLTGSGYEQYF.